One sample yielded the 9 T cell receptor beta chains listed below, sequenced in a study of cytomegalovirus exposure and HLA in healthy donors. This table comes from immunoSEQ multiplex PCR, and its TCRdb copy is limited to in-frame clones, with some not included. The profile shows 100,000 to 150,000 clones, 75% to 90% of them singletons. Input material: PBMCs. These receptors were obtained from a woman between 18 and 30 years old in good health and CMV-seronegative.

V gene TRBV5-1 combines with J gene TRBJ2-3, with D unresolved. Germline CDR1 reads SGHRS; CDR2 reads YFSETQ. The CDR3 spans 13 residues. V was pared by 3 bases and J by 6 bases, with 11 bases between. CDR3 sequence reads: CASSSPDGDTQYF. The CDR3 DNA follows: TGCGCCAGCAGCTCACCCGACGGGGATACGCAGTATTTT.

The V and J genes are TRBV6-5 and TRBJ2-7; 7 bases align to TRBD1. V gave up 4 bases and J gave up 6 bases; unmatched junction bases: 6. CDR3 length equals 13 residues. Germline CDR1 is MNHEY and CDR2 is SVGAGI. The CDR3 bases are TGTGCCAGCAGTTCCCCGACAGGGCGCGAGCAGTACTTC. Translating it yields CASSSPTGREQYF.

In nucleotides, the CDR3 is TGTGCCAGCAGAAGCGGGTTGGCTAATGAAAAACTGTTTTTT. It specifies CASRSGLANEKLFF. V gene TRBV7-9 combines with J gene TRBJ1-4; D not resolved. In germline, CDR1 is SEHNR, CDR2 FQNEAQ (reference sequence). V shed 6 bases and J shed 3 bases, with 11 bases lying between them. The CDR3 length is 14 residues.

This chain joins TRBV7-8 and TRBJ2-4; maybe TRBD2 (7 bases). This CDR3 is 17 amino acids long. Germline loops: CDR1 SGHVS, CDR2 FQNEAQ. V lost 6 bases and J 9 bases, leaving 27 bases between the germline ends. Here the CDR3 DNA reads TGTGCCAGCAGTCCCTCGGGGGGATCTTCCCCAGGGGTCATTCAGTACTTC. It translates to CASSPSGGSSPGVIQYF. The complete variable domain, with remaining parts taken from reference TRBV7-8 and TRBJ2-4, reads GAGVSQSPRYKVAKRGQDVALRCDPISGHVSLFWYQQALGQGPEFLTYFQNEAQLDKSGLPSDRFFAERPEGSVSTLKIQRTQQEDSAVYLCASSPSGGSSPGVIQYFGAGTRLSVL.

This chain links TRBV4-1 with TRBJ2-2, with D uncertain. The CDR3 length is 17 residues. Trimming stripped 0 bases from V and 0 bases from J, with 11 bases between. The germline gives CDR1 MGHRA, CDR2 YSYEKL. CDR3 region: CASSQDPPGTNTGELFF. CDR3 sequence (DNA): TGCGCCAGCAGCCAAGATCCGCCAGGTACGAACACCGGGGAGCTGTTTTTT.

J is TRBJ1-1 and V is TRBV5-6; D gene unclear. The CDR3 runs to 13 residues. The germline gives CDR1 SGHDT, CDR2 YYEEEE. V gave up 5 bases and J gave up 0 bases, with 8 bases separating them. CDR3 coding DNA: TGTGCCAGCAGAACAATCATGAACACTGAAGCTTTCTTT. Its translation: CASRTIMNTEAFF.

The rearrangement links TRBV2 to TRBJ1-1; D possibly corresponds to TRBD1 (6 bases). V was trimmed by 8 bases and J by 8 bases, leaving 24 bases between them. Germline assignment: CDR1 SNHLY and CDR2 FYNNEI. The CDR3 has 15 amino acids. The CDR3 bases are TGTGCCAGCGCGATTACGGGGGGCGTTGATGGGGAAGCTTTCTTT. Its translation: CASAITGGVDGEAFF.

This chain uses TRBV11-1 with TRBJ2-7, with TRBD2 as a possible D gene (5 bases). CDR3 length: 13 amino acids. Germline V gene sequence: CDR1 SGHAT, CDR2 FQDESV (reference sequence). V lost 5 bases and J 2 bases, leaving 10 bases between the germline ends. CDR3 DNA: TGTGCCAGCAGCCACGGGAATACCTACGAGCAGTACTTC. Protein product: CASSHGNTYEQYF.

The chain joins TRBV10-3 to TRBJ2-2; D perhaps matches TRBD2 (6 bases). Trimming took 7 bases from V and 4 from J, leaving 19 bases between them. This CDR3 has 16 residues. Germline V gene data show CDR1 as ENHRY and CDR2 as SYGVKD. The CDR3 sequence: CAITQREGGITGELFF. The CDR3, as DNA: TGTGCCATCACCCAGAGAGAGGGAGGCATCACCGGGGAGCTGTTTTTT.